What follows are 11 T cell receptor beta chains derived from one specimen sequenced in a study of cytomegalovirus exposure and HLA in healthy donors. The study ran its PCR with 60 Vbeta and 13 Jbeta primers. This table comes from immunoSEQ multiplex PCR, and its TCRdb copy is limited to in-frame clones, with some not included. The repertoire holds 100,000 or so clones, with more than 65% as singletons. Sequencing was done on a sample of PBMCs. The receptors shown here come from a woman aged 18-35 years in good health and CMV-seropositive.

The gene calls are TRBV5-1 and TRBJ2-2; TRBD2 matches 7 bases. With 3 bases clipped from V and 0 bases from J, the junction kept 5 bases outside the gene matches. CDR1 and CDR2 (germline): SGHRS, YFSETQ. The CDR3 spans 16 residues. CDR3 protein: CASSSTTSANTGELFF. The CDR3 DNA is TGCGCCAGCAGCTCAACCACTAGCGCGAACACCGGGGAGCTGTTTTTT.

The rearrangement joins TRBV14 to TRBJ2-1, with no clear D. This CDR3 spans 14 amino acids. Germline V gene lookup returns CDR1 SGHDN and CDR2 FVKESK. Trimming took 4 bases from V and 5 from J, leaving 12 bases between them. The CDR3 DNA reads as TGTGCCAGCAGCCCCCTAACAGAGAACAATGAGCAGTTCTTC. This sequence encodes CASSPLTENNEQFF. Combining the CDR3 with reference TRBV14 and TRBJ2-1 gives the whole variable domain EAGVTQFPSHSVIEKGQTVTLRCDPISGHDNLYWYRRVMGKEIKFLLHFVKESKQDESGMPNNRFLAERTGGTYSTLKVQPAELEDSGVYFCASSPLTENNEQFFGPGTRLTVL.

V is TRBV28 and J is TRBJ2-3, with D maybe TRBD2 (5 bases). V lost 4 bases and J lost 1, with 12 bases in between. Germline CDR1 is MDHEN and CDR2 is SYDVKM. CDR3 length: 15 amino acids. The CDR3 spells CASSWGVSGTDTQYF. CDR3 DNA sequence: TGTGCCAGCAGTTGGGGTGTTAGCGGCACAGATACGCAGTATTTT.

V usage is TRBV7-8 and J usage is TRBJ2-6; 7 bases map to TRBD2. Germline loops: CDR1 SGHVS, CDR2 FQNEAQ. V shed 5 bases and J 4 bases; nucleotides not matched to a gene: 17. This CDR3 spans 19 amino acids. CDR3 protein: CASSHLEGLNKRGANVLTF. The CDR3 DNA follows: TGTGCCAGCAGCCACCTAGAGGGACTAAATAAAAGGGGGGCCAACGTCCTGACTTTC.

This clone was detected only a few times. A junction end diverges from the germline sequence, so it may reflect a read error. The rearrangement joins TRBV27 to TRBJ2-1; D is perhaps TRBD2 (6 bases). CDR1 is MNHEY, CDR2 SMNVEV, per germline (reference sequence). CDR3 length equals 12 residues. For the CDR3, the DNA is TGTGCCAGCAGTTTATCGGGACTCCCTAGGGTCTTC. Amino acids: CASSLSGLPRVF.

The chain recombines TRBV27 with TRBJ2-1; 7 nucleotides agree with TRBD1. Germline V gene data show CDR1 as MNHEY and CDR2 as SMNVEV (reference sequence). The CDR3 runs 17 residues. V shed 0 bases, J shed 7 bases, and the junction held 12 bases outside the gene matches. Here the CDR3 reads CASSLSEGQAGWNEQFF. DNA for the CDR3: TGTGCCAGCAGTTTATCGGAAGGACAGGCCGGGTGGAATGAGCAGTTCTTC.

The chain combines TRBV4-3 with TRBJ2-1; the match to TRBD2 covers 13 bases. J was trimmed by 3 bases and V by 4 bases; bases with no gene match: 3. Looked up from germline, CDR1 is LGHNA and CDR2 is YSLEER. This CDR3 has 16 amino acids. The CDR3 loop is CASSPRTSGGYNEQFF. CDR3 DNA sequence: TGCGCCAGCAGCCCACGGACTAGCGGGGGCTACAATGAGCAGTTCTTC.

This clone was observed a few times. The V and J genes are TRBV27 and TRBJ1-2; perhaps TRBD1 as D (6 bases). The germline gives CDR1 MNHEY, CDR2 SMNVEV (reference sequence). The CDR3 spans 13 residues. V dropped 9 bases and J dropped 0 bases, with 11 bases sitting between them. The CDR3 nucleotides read TGTGCCAGGGGGGGGCAGCCTAACTATGGCTACACCTTC. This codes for CARGGQPNYGYTF.

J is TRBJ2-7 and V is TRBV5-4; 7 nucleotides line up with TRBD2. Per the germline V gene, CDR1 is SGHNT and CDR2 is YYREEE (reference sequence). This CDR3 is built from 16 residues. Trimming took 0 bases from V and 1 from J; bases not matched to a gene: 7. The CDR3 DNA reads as TGTGCCAGCAGCTTGGCCGAGGCGGGAGCTTCCTACGAGCAGTACTTC. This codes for CASSLAEAGASYEQYF.

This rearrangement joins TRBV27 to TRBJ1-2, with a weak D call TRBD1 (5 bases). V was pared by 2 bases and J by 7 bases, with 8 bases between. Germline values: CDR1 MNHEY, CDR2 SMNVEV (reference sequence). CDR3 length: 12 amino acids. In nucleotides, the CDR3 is TGTGCCAGCAGTTTACAGGGATTTGGCTACACCTTC. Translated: CASSLQGFGYTF.

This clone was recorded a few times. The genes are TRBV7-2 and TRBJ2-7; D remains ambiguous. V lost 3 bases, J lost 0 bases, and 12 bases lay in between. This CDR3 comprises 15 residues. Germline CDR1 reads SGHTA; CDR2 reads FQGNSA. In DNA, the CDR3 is TGTGCCAGCAGCTTTAGCCCACTGAGCTCCTACGAGCAGTACTTC. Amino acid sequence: CASSFSPLSSYEQYF.